The T cell receptor (beta chain) under discussion was sequenced for a study of T cell repertoires in cytomegalovirus infection (dated by TCRdb to about 2019). About the investigation overall: Because public TCR beta signatures pointed to carriage of CMV infection together with the matching HLA type, the HLA type of each donor mattered for the analysis. What the authors observed across the whole study: The ex vivo response was dominated by HLA-C-restricted CMV-specific TCR beta clonotypes, and the single most frequent clonotype in two of eight donors was supplied by these HLA-C-restricted clonotypes. In both this cohort and an independent roughly 400-donor cohort, the cumulative frequency of public TCR beta family members distinguished carriers of CMV infection plus the relevant HLA type.

V sheds 4 bases and J sheds 6 bases, leaving 12 bases between their ends. From the germline V gene (reference sequence), CDR1 is LNHDA and CDR2 is SQIVND. The CDR3 goes from the cysteine to the phenylalanine over 13 residues. CDR3 DNA is the only sequence kept; it has 39 bases, read in frame from the first base. The sequencer was an Illumina HiSeq 1500. TCRdb cleaned the public reads at Q25 with fastp, built clones with MiXCR and kept in-frame beta chains. Every entry covers one CDR3 protein and lists the most common genes and DNA from its rows. In this sample the table shows some 250,000 distinct CDR3 sequences, 9.1% of which occur a single time. Together, the top ten hold roughly 15% of the sample. This clonotype was observed many times. The clone's antigen remains unknown. Base qualities are not provided; no much larger clone lies one nucleotide away.

The source material was PBMCs. Recombination joined TRBV19 with TRBJ1-1; TRBD1 could be the D gene, as 6 bases match. The receptor was derived from a human donor in good health (CMV status not recorded). Some clones in this sample may be carry-over from other donors' samples. The nucleotide sequence is given as TGTGCCAGTAGTACAGCAGGGGTTTCTGAAGCTTTCTTT. Translated, it gives CASSTAGVSEAFF.